These 2 T cell receptor beta chains share one sample of origin, sequenced in a study of tumor-infiltrating lymphocytes in primary liver carcinoma. Starting from 400 to 500 ng of total RNA, TCR beta cDNA was produced with a primer in the constant region. Three rounds of nested multiplex PCR with slightly modified ARM-PCR produced TCR beta libraries. TRBV1-TRBV30 forward primers paired with a C-beta reverse primer were used in the first two PCR rounds, which ran approximately 10 cycles each. A single record per CDR3 protein comes from TCRdb applying MiXCR to the multiplex PCR reads. This table has approximately 340,000 distinct CDR3 sequences, less than 65% appearing once. Germline DNA was also extracted, with blood RNA taken from unsorted whole blood. Sequencing used peripheral blood. The receptors originated from a man aged 40-49 years with primary liver carcinoma and hepatitis B virus infection.

As regards this clonotype: Given the absence of the conserved phenylalanine or tryptophan at the CDR3 end, a read error is likely. This CDR3 is CASSFGTGAYEQYL. The CDR3 bases are TGTGCCAGCAGCTTCGGGACTGGCGCCTACGAACAGTACTTG. This chain connects TRBV11-2 to TRBJ2-7, with D possibly matching TRBD2 (6 bases). Germline assignment: CDR1 SGHAT and CDR2 FQNNGV. The CDR3 covers 14 residues.

About this clonotype: The junction does not match germline at one end; this may be a read error. V gene TRBV11-2 combines with J gene TRBJ2-3; TRBD2 agrees at 9 bases. This CDR3 contains 18 residues. Germline V gives CDR1 SGHAT, CDR2 FQNNGV. The CDR3 protein is CVSSLSPGLAGVIDTQYF. Written as DNA, the CDR3 is TGTGTCAGCAGCTTGTCCCCGGGATTAGCGGGAGTGATAGATACGCAGTATTTT.